This TCR beta chain came from a study of shared clonotypes between healthy human individuals. Sequencing was performed with immunoSEQ multiplex PCR; in TCRdb, only in-frame clones are kept and a portion is missing. The profile shows 850,000 to 1,200,000 clones, about 75% of them singletons. CDR3 length equals 15 residues. Trimming shortened V by 0 bases and J by 3 bases, and 9 bases separated the two germline ends. Looked up from germline, CDR1 is LNHNV and CDR2 is YYDKDF (reference sequence). The receptor comes from a man aged 18 to 35 in good health. The V and J genes are TRBV15 and TRBJ1-5; D remains ambiguous. The sequencing input was memory CD4+ T cells sorted from blood. Subset defined: CD45RA-negative fraction. As DNA, the CDR3 is TGTGCCACCAGCAGAGATGGCCGCGTCAATCAGCCCCAGCATTTT. Translating gives CATSRDGRVNQPQHF.